This TCR beta chain comes out of a study of beta chain features in type 1 diabetes. Study-level results: In all four CD4+ subsets, TCRB CDR3 length was significantly, moderately reduced in type 1 diabetes.

Expressed TCRB transcripts were sequenced because the isolated RNA had all been reverse transcribed beforehand. The data were produced by immunoSEQ multiplex PCR, yet TCRdb's version contains in-frame clones alone and is incomplete. The sample lists some 250,000 clones, about a tenth occurring once. With regard to this clone: The antigen is undetermined.

The TCR comes from a man aged 30 to 39 with type 1 diabetes. Source material: naive CD4+ T cells from blood.

CDR3 sequence: CASSVGNSNSGNTIYF. CDR3 sequence (DNA): TGTGCCAGCAGCGTAGGCAACTCGAACTCTGGAAACACCATATATTTT. The chain couples TRBV9 to TRBJ1-3; no clear D. The CDR3 loop spans 16 amino acids. Looked up from germline, CDR1 is SGDLS and CDR2 is YYNGEE. Trimming shortened V by 0 bases and J by 0 bases, and 10 bases separated the two germline ends.